This TCR beta chain was retrieved from a study of graft-versus-host responses after intestinal transplantation. About the research overall: Transplants were multivisceral, liver-intestinal, or isolated intestinal. All recipients were given anti-thymocyte globulin induction, and tacrolimus and steroids were then administered for roughly three years.

As to this clone: What it binds is unknown.

Clones were sequenced by immunoSEQ multiplex PCR, and TCRdb holds only the in-frame ones, with some missing. In the table there are tens of thousands of clones, roughly 84% of which are singletons. General study points: GvH clones detected in recipient marrow included some appearing first in ileum or blood. Elevated graft-versus-host to host-versus-graft clonal ratios in allografts were recorded for patients with graft-donor T cell macrochimerism.

V was clipped by 6 bases and J by 5 bases, with 10 bases between them. The CDR3 extends over 11 amino acids. CDR1 DFQATT and CDR2 SNEGSKA come from the germline V gene (reference sequence). V is TRBV20-1 and J is TRBJ1-2; no firm D call. This sequence originates from a human donor who was the organ donor for an intestinal transplant. The sequenced sample was unstimulated CD8+ T cells sorted from spleen or lymph node cells, obtained before transplant. The CDR3 DNA reads as TGCAGTGCGAATCTCTTTTATGGCTACACCTTC. This gives the protein CSANLFYGYTF.